This note documents a single T cell receptor beta chain sequence. Its cognate antigen is unknown. Constant-region reverse primers amplified full-length variable regions, followed by semi-nested Nested Universal Primer A PCR. Each CDR3 protein is one row after TCRdb ran MiXCR on the 5' RACE reads. There are 8,000 or so distinct CDR3 sequences in the sample; 30% to 40% occur only once, and over 6.5% lies in the top ten. General study points: In terms of TCR gene usage, tumor memory CD4+ T cells clustered together with blood and lymph node memory CD4+ cells, as well as with lymph node naive CD4+ cells.

This CDR3 contains 16 residues. Trimming shortened V by 5 bases and J by 0 bases, and 16 bases separated the two germline ends. Germline V gives CDR1 SGHTA, CDR2 FQGNSA. The chain recombines TRBV7-2 with TRBJ1-1; no firm D call. The clonotype originates from a female donor with breast cancer. The sequenced sample consisted of tumor-infiltrating memory CD4+ T cells sorted from the breast tumor. Subset in this sample: memory CD4+ T cells, CD4+CD45RO+CD25-. CDR3 nucleotide sequence: TGTGCCAGCAGCCCAGGACTTCTCCCTTTGAACACTGAAGCTTTCTTT. This sequence encodes CASSPGLLPLNTEAFF.